Listed below are T cell receptor beta chains from one sample, sequenced in a study of vaccination and CD4 T cells after COVID-19. No cognate antigen is known for these TCRs. TCRdb analysed the PCR reads with MiXCR anew, one entry per CDR3 protein. The data contain 20,000 to 25,000 distinct CDR3 sequences, approximately 38% of them singletons. Material: CD4+ T cells from blood, cultured in vitro, obtained before SARS-CoV-2 vaccination. Receptor source: a human donor who had recovered from COVID-19. Each CDR3 is given with its conserved first and last residue. The D gene is left open where the match is weak. Size is stated for part of the rows, as once, few or many counts, or as a class when the clone is expanded.

clone size	D gene	V gene	J gene	CDR3 protein	CDR3 DNA
few	.	TRBV7-2	TRBJ1-5	CASSYQGGGEPQHF	TGTGCCAGCAGCTATCAGGGAGGGGGAGAGCCCCAGCATTTT
.	TRBD1	TRBV19	TRBJ2-1	CASSVQGGSVRIEQFF	TGTGCCAGTAGTGTCCAAGGGGGCTCGGTTAGGATTGAGCAGTTCTTC
.	.	TRBV11-2	TRBJ2-7	CASSLGGVGGSPYEQYF	TGTGCCAGCAGCTTAGGGGGTGTCGGGGGATCTCCCTACGAGCAGTACTTC
.	.	TRBV20-1	TRBJ2-2	CSAPRTANTGELFF	TGCAGTGCTCCCAGGACAGCCAACACCGGGGAGCTGTTTTTT
.	.	TRBV19	TRBJ1-5	CASSIAGAAVYQPQHF	TGTGCCAGTAGTATAGCCGGGGCAGCCGTTTATCAGCCCCAGCATTTT
.	TRBD2	TRBV6-1	TRBJ2-3	CASSGEGSGRRNTQYF	TGTGCCAGCAGTGGGGAGGGTAGCGGGAGACGGAATACGCAGTATTTT
.	.	TRBV20-1	TRBJ1-5	CSARDLRGNSNQPQHF	TGCAGTGCTAGAGATCTAAGAGGGAATAGCAATCAGCCCCAGCATTTT
.	.	TRBV20-1	TRBJ2-1	CSALGLSPYNEQFF	TGCAGTGCTTTAGGACTCTCACCTTACAATGAGCAGTTCTTC
.	.	TRBV6-1	TRBJ1-1	CASSRTDTTTFF	TGTGCCAGCAGTCGGACGGATACGACTACTTTCTTT
.	.	TRBV4-3	TRBJ1-2	CASSQDNLNYGYTF	TGCGCCAGCAGCCAAGATAACCTTAACTATGGCTACACCTTC
.	.	TRBV18	TRBJ1-5	CASSPSGNQPQHF	TGTGCCAGCTCCCCGTCAGGGAATCAGCCCCAGCATTTT
.	.	TRBV27	TRBJ2-7	CASSLDPFSEQYF	TGTGCCAGCAGTTTAGACCCCTTTTCCGAGCAGTACTTC
.	.	TRBV28	TRBJ2-7	CASSFLGGNYEQYF	TGTGCCAGCAGTTTTCTCGGCGGTAACTACGAGCAGTACTTC
.	TRBD2	TRBV29-1	TRBJ2-1	CSVEYLSGRAPNNEQFF	TGCAGCGTTGAATACCTCAGCGGGAGGGCCCCCAACAATGAGCAGTTCTTC
.	.	TRBV18	TRBJ1-2	CASSPLQTGIYGYTF	TGTGCCAGCTCACCACTTCAGACGGGGATCTATGGCTACACCTTC
few	TRBD2	TRBV7-9	TRBJ2-2	CASSTSGTSGNTGELFF	TGTGCCAGCAGCACCTCCGGGACTAGCGGTAACACCGGGGAGCTGTTTTTT
.	.	TRBV19	TRBJ1-5	CASNPGTRVQPQHF	TGTGCCAGTAATCCCGGGACAAGGGTTCAGCCCCAGCATTTT
few	.	TRBV2	TRBJ1-5	CASRGRTFNQPQHF	TGTGCCAGCAGGGGACGGACGTTCAATCAGCCCCAGCATTTT
few	.	TRBV24-1	TRBJ1-1	CATSDSGAVNTEAFF	TGTGCCACCAGTGATTCTGGTGCAGTGAACACTGAAGCTTTCTTT
.	.	TRBV6-2/TRBV6-3	TRBJ2-1	CASSRLVGTYNEQFF	TGTGCCAGCAGTCGACTAGTGGGAACTTACAATGAGCAGTTCTTC
medium-sized	TRBD1	TRBV11-3	TRBJ1-5	CASSLDRGPQHF	TGTGCCAGCAGCCTTGACAGGGGGCCCCAGCATTTT
.	.	TRBV20-1	TRBJ1-2	CSASLAPSYGYTF	TGCAGTGCTAGCTTGGCTCCTAGCTATGGCTACACCTTC
.	.	TRBV6-5	TRBJ2-7	CASSFPGTYEQYF	TGTGCCAGCAGTTTCCCGGGGACCTACGAGCAGTACTTC
once	.	TRBV7-8	TRBJ1-1	CASTPPGARNTEAFF	TGTGCCAGCACCCCCCCTGGGGCAAGGAACACTGAAGCTTTCTTT
.	.	TRBV11-2	TRBJ2-5	CASSLRGTLQETQYF	TGTGCCAGCAGCTTAAGGGGGACTCTCCAAGAGACCCAGTACTTC
.	.	TRBV7-2	TRBJ1-3	CASSLYGPTPSGNTIYF	TGTGCCAGCAGCTTATACGGACCTACGCCCAGCGGAAACACCATATATTTT
few	.	TRBV6-1	TRBJ1-5	CASRLENFQPQHF	TGTGCCAGCAGACTTGAAAACTTTCAGCCCCAGCATTTT
few	.	TRBV6-1	TRBJ2-7	CASSRTEHYEQYF	TGTGCCAGCAGTCGGACAGAGCACTACGAGCAGTACTTC
few	.	TRBV20-1	TRBJ2-3	CSASRREDLTDTQYF	TGCAGTGCTAGTCGGCGGGAAGACCTCACAGATACGCAGTATTTT
.	TRBD1	TRBV12-3/TRBV12-4	TRBJ2-6	CASSLDRGPPDVLTF	TGTGCCAGCAGTTTAGACAGGGGCCCTCCAGACGTCCTGACTTTC
medium-sized	.	TRBV24-1	TRBJ1-1	CATSDGTENTEAFF	TGTGCCACCAGTGATGGAACAGAGAACACTGAAGCTTTCTTT
few	.	TRBV28	TRBJ2-1	CASSLPASLLNEQFF	TGTGCCAGCAGTTTGCCAGCTAGCTTATTAAATGAGCAGTTCTTC
.	.	TRBV15	TRBJ1-2	CATSRGGRGYTF	TGTGCCACCAGCAGAGGGGGCCGGGGCTACACCTTC
.	.	TRBV20-1	TRBJ2-3	CSARPGGDTQYF	TGCAGTGCTAGACCAGGAGGAGATACGCAGTATTTT
few	.	TRBV21-1	TRBJ1-2	CASSPQDRENYGYTF	TGTGCCAGCAGTCCGCAGGACAGGGAGAACTATGGCTACACCTTC
.	TRBD1	TRBV20-1	TRBJ1-1	CSALGQGVLFSEAFF	TGCAGTGCCCTGGGGCAGGGGGTTCTGTTCAGTGAAGCTTTCTTT
.	.	TRBV6-2/TRBV6-3	TRBJ2-5	CASSYSVETQYF	TGTGCCAGCAGTTACTCGGTGGAGACCCAGTACTTC
.	.	TRBV27	TRBJ1-6	CASSLGGNISSPLHF	TGTGCCAGCAGTTTAGGAGGGAATATTAGTTCACCCCTCCACTTT
.	.	TRBV27	TRBJ2-2	CASSLEASGELFF	TGTGCCAGCAGTTTAGAAGCGTCCGGGGAGCTGTTTTTT
few	TRBD1	TRBV20-1	TRBJ2-6	CSARDRLAGANVLTF	TGCAGTGCAAGGGACAGACTGGCTGGGGCCAACGTCCTGACTTTC